The T cell receptor (beta chain) under discussion was sequenced for a study of cytomegalovirus exposure and HLA in healthy donors (TCRdb year 2017). Study-wide context: In an earlier analysis of under 750 of the donors, approximately 260 Gb of sequence data and 100 million or so unique TCR beta sequences from about 179 million T cells were reported. An early release that covered about 600 HLA-typed donors contained about 300 gigabases of sequencing data and roughly 84 million unique TCR sequences. The genetic ancestry cluster associated with self-reported Caucasian donors included 81% of the approximately 400 genotyped donors. The study aimed to test whether cataloging public T cell receptors could reveal signatures of past pathogen exposure. Using immunosequencing, the study profiled T cell repertoires from about 610 subjects and related those repertoires to cytomegalovirus serostatus. A separate validation cohort of over a hundred different subjects was used in addition to the 666-subject first cohort. To predict cytomegalovirus infection status, the study combined high-throughput TCR immunosequencing, statistical association of individual TCRs with disease status, and machine learning. To study patterns of TCR occurrence, a later analysis re-analyzed previously published TCR beta repertoires from around 670 donors and added high-resolution HLA genotyping. Rather than drawing on any new phenotypic data, the later analysis identified candidate immune exposures from TCR beta sequences and the way those sequences occurred across donors. In an earlier analysis of a few hundred of the donors, high-throughput TCR beta sequencing was used to judge whether each TCR beta V gene segment behaved as functional or pseudogenic. Alongside the repertoire data, information on donor age, sex, ethnicity and CMV serostatus was compiled. Genome-wide SNP genotypes for about 60% of the roughly 670 donors were used in a later genetic analysis, which treated that subset as a discovery cohort. All discovery cohort repertoires had been generated on a single sequencing platform. HLA typing covered class I and class II loci at four-digit resolution. The number of typed donors differed by locus: about 620-630 for A, B, C, DRB1 and DQB1; roughly 510 for DQA1; 600 to 610 for DPA1; and about 450 for DPB1. Roughly 5 DR-DQ haplotypes were handled as single units for association and clustering, since linkage in the cohort was strong. Across 300 to 500 genotyped donors of the cohort, an average of about 240,000 unique TCR beta nucleotide sequences per donor were sequenced, and 15% to 20% of those sequences were non-productive.

Libraries were prepared through the immunoSEQ multiplex PCR assay. For the multiplex PCR, a mixture combining 60 forward primers for TCR Vbeta segments and 13 reverse primers for TCR Jbeta segments was used. Amplification of the CDR3 region of rearranged TCR beta genes was performed with a multiplex PCR assay on genomic DNA. The Illumina HiSeq System was used to sequence the amplified TCR beta libraries as 87-base-pair reads. As for how the authors treated the data: In a later analysis, 70 million to 95 million unique TCR beta chains were counted across the 500 to 700 repertoires, and approximately 9.9 million of these chains were shared by at least two donors. Raw reads were error-corrected and collapsed into unique sequences with a nearest-neighbor algorithm that merged closely related sequences to remove PCR and sequencing errors. CDR3 sequences were aligned to IMGT reference sequences to assign V, D and J gene segments. For a sequence to be retained, a match of at least six nucleotides to both a V gene segment and a J gene segment was required. Rearrangements were classified as productive when the CDR3 lacked stop codons and remained in frame with V and J, and all other rearrangements were classified as non-productive. CDR3 was defined according to IMGT convention as the region running from the second conserved V-encoded cysteine to the conserved J-encoded phenylalanine. The earlier analysis of some 580 of the donors excluded any sequence lacking an unambiguous match to a single V gene segment. An earlier analysis of some 500 of the donors classified V segments as functional when productive rearrangements were above 56.7% and as segregating when the standard deviation between donors was above 5%. A statistical classification framework was built for diagnosing cytomegalovirus status from the catalog of TCR beta chain sequences. A later analysis assigned V and J genes by comparing TCR nucleotide sequences with IMGT/GENE-DB human TR gene sequences. The TCRdist pipeline was used in a later analysis to assign CDR3 sequences and most-parsimonious VDJ recombination scenarios. A later analysis defined each TCR beta chain by its CDR3 amino acid sequence plus V-gene family, and excluded reads lacking a unique V-gene family. To address suspected cross-contamination and a sequencing artifact, a later analysis removed under 600 highly shared, low-generation-probability nucleotide sequences. In a later analysis, a clonal expansion index was calculated for each public chain from normalized within-repertoire ranks of inferred template counts. Generation probabilities in a later analysis came from a VDJ recombination model fitted to out-of-frame rearrangements, and those results were checked against IGoR. Hypergeometric tests were used in a later analysis to score TCR-TCR, TCR-HLA and TCR-CMV co-occurrence, with a repertoire-size bias correction applied to the TCR pairs. To estimate false discovery rates, a later analysis permuted the HLA or CMV assignments 20 times. In a later analysis, co-occurring TCRs were grouped with DBSCAN, and TCRdist sequence similarity was added when clustering was performed within HLA-allele-positive subsets. Repertoires with fewer than 30,000 or more than 120,000 public chains, plus five repertoires with anomalous nucleotide sharing, were excluded from co-occurrence clustering. Held by TCRdb, this immuneACCESS table contains in-frame sequences only and omits some clones. Under half of the omission traces to an unresolved V gene where checked; the cause of the rest is unknown. That table is the source of V, J and clone size, and D and trimming were worked out from the DNA. The sample table records 150,000 or so clones; 82% of these occur just once. The ten largest clonotypes hold around 1.5% of the sample.

A distance of 14 bases separates the germline ends of V and J, which lose 2 bases and 2 bases respectively. Based on the germline V gene, the CDR1 and CDR2 sequences are MRHNA and SNTAGT. From its cysteine to its phenylalanine, the CDR3 spans 16 amino acids. Only the CDR3 part of the read is kept: 48 bases, read in frame from the first base. The cohort consisted of more than 650 healthy bone marrow donors. At the time of sampling, all cohort members were nominally healthy, though unrecorded immune exposures were likely present. The donor tested CMV seronegative and was one of the 352 seronegative cohort members. A peripheral blood sample was provided by each donor, and peripheral blood mononuclear cells were used for TCR beta sequencing. Genomic DNA extraction from the blood cell samples was performed with the Qiagen DNeasy Blood Extraction Kit. In the case of this clone: The antigen it recognizes is unknown. No base-level quality is on record; no much larger clone is a single base apart.

Broader findings and caveats from the paper: The cohort was sequenced for TCR beta chains only, and without alpha or paired-chain data the features that could be detected were limited. A later analysis found that most CMV-associated TCR beta chains appeared HLA-restricted, with HLA associations seemingly driven largely by CMV exposure. Some IMGT-functional V segments, including TRBV6-2 and TRBV6-3, could not be told apart with the 87-base-pair reads, so those segments were excluded. Several of the top co-occurrence clusters appeared to be linked to parvovirus B19, influenza, CMV and Epstein-Barr virus, according to a later analysis. A total of 150 to 200 TCR beta chains were listed by the study as associated with cytomegalovirus. In both the original and validation cohorts, the classifier was reported to diagnose cytomegalovirus status with high specificity and sensitivity. In a later genetic analysis, a missense DCLRE1C variant was associated with V-gene and J-gene trimming of TCR beta chains, and the association was replicated in an independent cohort. Compared with equally common non-associated chains, HLA-associated TCR beta chains in a later analysis were more clonally expanded and had lower generation probabilities. Because HLA typing was missing for some donors at each locus, association tests included only the typed subset. Three of the identified cytomegalovirus-associated TCR beta chains were confirmed in vitro to be specific for cytomegalovirus antigens. The authors suggested that the approach could potentially be extended to other disease states and immunological phenotypes. A later analysis associated 15,000 to 20,000 TCR beta sequences with specific HLA alleles at a false discovery rate of 0.05. Compared with the 666-donor mean, donors in an Asian-associated ancestry cluster had fewer N-insertions in productive TCRs, according to a later genetic analysis. In a later analysis, the rate of TCR association differed among HLA loci, with DRB1 alleles having the most associated TCRs and HLA-C alleles having the fewest. The sequencing pipeline was judged likely to have produced a cluster of highly shared sequence variants as a technical artifact. In an earlier analysis of more than 450 of the donors, most TCR beta V segments were observed in productive rearrangements about 90% or about 30% of the time, broadly matching IMGT annotations. When HLA alleles, especially DR and DQ, strongly co-occurred, TCR associations were difficult to assign to individual alleles. For the cohort, immune exposure information was limited to CMV serostatus. Linkage disequilibrium might explain the correlated functional status among segregating V segments, but an unknown experimental factor could not be ruled out. Sequencing depth was assumed to be roughly uniform across donors in the presence/absence analyses, though that assumption may not hold. Because counts were too low, about 15 rarely observed V segments, including chromosome 9 orphons, were left out of the earlier analysis of some 640 of the donors. A further reported finding was that TCR beta sequences accurately predicted the HLA-A and HLA-B alleles for most subjects in the first cohort. Most TCR sequences were seen in very few donors, while some public TCRs were found in many individuals.

The clonotype was recovered from a male donor in good health and CMV-seronegative. Sequencing input: PBMCs. The chain is encoded by TRBV6-4 joined to TRBJ2-3, with TRBD2 tentatively as D gene (6 bases match). The sequence in DNA is TGTGCCAGCAGTGACGGGTACAGGCGGGACACAGATACGCAGTATTTT. It translates as CASSDGYRRDTDTQYF.